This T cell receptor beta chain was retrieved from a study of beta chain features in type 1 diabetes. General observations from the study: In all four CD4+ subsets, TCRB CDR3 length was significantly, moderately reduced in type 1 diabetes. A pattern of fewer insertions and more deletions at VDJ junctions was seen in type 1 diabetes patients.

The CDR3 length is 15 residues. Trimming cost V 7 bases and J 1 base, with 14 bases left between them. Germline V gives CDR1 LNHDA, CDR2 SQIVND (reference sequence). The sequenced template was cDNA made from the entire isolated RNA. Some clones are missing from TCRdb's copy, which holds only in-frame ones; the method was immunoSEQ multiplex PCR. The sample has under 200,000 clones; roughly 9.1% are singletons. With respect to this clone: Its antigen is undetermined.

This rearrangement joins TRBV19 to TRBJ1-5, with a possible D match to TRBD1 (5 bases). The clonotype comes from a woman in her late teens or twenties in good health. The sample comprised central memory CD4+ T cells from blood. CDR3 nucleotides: TGTGCCAGTAATTGGGACTCACGGAGCAATCAGCCCCAGCATTTT. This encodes CASNWDSRSNQPQHF.